This T cell receptor beta chain is from a study of chemoradiotherapy in HPV16-positive cancers. Study-level points and caveats: For HPV16-positive patients, expanding HPV-responsive T cells associated with longer recurrence-free survival. Only a couple of HPV16-positive patients supplied the functional HPV-specificity definition. During treatment, candidate HPV-specific clones and E7-related motifs expanded in tumor.

Repertoires were sampled repeatedly during chemoradiotherapy. As to this clone: Its antigen is unknown.

Libraries were prepared by immunoSEQ multiplex PCR; TCRdb keeps only in-frame clonotypes and omits some of them. The sample yields about 68,000 clones, roughly 86% seen once. Sequencing used blood, obtained from a patient who underwent chemoradiotherapy. The origin of this receptor is a human donor with HPV-associated anogenital cancer.

The CDR3 DNA is TGTGCCACCCTGATTATCAACACAGATACGCAGTATTTT. It codes for CATLIINTDTQYF. The J gene is TRBJ2-3, the V gene TRBV6-5; D is uncertain. Germline V lookup: CDR1 MNHEY, CDR2 SVGAGI. The CDR3 runs 13 residues. The germline V and J ends were trimmed by 10 bases and 2 bases, with 13 bases remaining between them.